This T cell receptor beta chain was recovered during a study of blood T cell repertoires in COVID-19. Background on the study: Material from acute and convalescent COVID-19 was sourced from the United States, Italy and Spain. T cells, B-cell-depleted T cells, or PBMCs provided the cDNA or gDNA that served as material.

Methods used by the authors: Amplification with reference gene primers provided the estimates of nucleated cell counts. The method was immunoSEQ multiplex PCR; TCRdb's version includes in-frame clones alone and lacks a portion of them. From that table come the V and J calls and clone size; the DNA was used to work out D and trimming. The repertoire holds roughly 360,000 clones, with approximately 77% as singletons. The germline CDR1 and CDR2 sequences are MDHEN and SYDVKM. This CDR3 comprises 14 residues. Trimming at V came to 11 bases and at J to 5 bases, leaving 9 bases not matched to a gene. The sequencing sample was made of peripheral blood. The chain recombines TRBV28 with TRBJ1-6, with 7 bases fitting TRBD1. The receptor's source is a human donor with acute or convalescent COVID-19. The donor label of this sample is uncertain. In DNA form, the CDR3 reads TGTGCCGGACAGACCGGGACAGATAATTCACCCCTCCACTTT. Its translation is CAGQTGTDNSPLHF.